The subject of this entry is one TCR beta chain. The source of the sample is a study of cytotoxic CD8 clonotypes in ibrutinib-treated CLL. Trimming cost V 5 bases and J 7 bases; bases outside gene matches: 7. CDR1 SGHDN and CDR2 FVKESK come from the germline V gene. The CDR3 spans 13 residues. The assay was immunoSEQ multiplex PCR, and TCRdb's table has in-frame clones only and misses some. The sample carries 25,000 to 30,000 clones, approximately 85% recorded once. The specimen was PBMCs, collected after 24 months of ibrutinib treatment. The TCR originated in a human donor with chronic lymphocytic leukemia. The gene calls are TRBV14 and TRBJ2-7; TRBD1 agrees at 8 bases. Written as DNA, the CDR3 is TGTGCCAGCAGCTTCGGACAGGGCAGAGAGCAGTACTTC. Translating gives CASSFGQGREQYF.